One sample yielded the 10 T cell receptor beta chains listed below, sequenced in a study of control samples from healthy donors and cancer patients (dated by TCRdb to 2020 to 2022). Library method: the immunoSEQ multiplex PCR assay. TCRdb took over this immuneACCESS table, retaining in-frame rearrangements with V and J assigned. Such tables are incomplete; in checked studies, under half of the missing clones stem from an unresolved V gene, and the remainder is unexplained. The sample data list about 28,000 clones, and around nine tenths of these were observed just once. Clones ranked in the top ten supply more than 1.5% of the sample. The sequencing sample was made of PBMCs. The receptors originated from a woman aged 40 to 50 with lung cancer.

The chain joins TRBV7-2 to TRBJ2-6; D is tentatively TRBD1 or TRBD2 (5 bases each). Per the germline V gene, CDR1 is SGHTA and CDR2 is FQGNSA. Trimming cost V 6 bases and J 2 bases, with 11 bases left between them. The CDR3 contains 15 residues. The CDR3 loop is CASRLGGTGANVLTF. The DNA for the CDR3 is TGTGCCAGCAGACTTGGGGGTACTGGGGCCAACGTCCTGACTTTC.

The V call is TRBV28, the J call TRBJ2-5; 8 bases line up with TRBD1. J lost 5 bases, V lost 2 bases, and 4 bases had no gene match. The CDR3 spans 14 residues. CDR1 is MDHEN and CDR2 is SYDVKM in the germline V gene. The chain's CDR3 is CASSLQGARETQYF. CDR3 DNA: TGTGCCAGCAGTTTACAGGGGGCTCGGGAGACCCAGTACTTC.

The V and J genes are TRBV7-3 and TRBJ1-1, with a weak D call TRBD1 (6 bases). The CDR3 is 13 amino acids. V was pared by 3 bases and J by 1 base, with 6 bases between. Germline-derived CDR1 and CDR2 are SGHTA and FQGTGA. The CDR3 loop reads CASSFRGNTEAFF. The CDR3 DNA reads as TGTGCCAGCAGCTTCAGGGGGAACACTGAAGCTTTCTTT.

The chain joins TRBV11-3 to TRBJ1-6, with TRBD1 identical over 7 bases. The germline V gene encodes CDR1 SGHNT and CDR2 YENEEA. CDR3 length equals 15 residues. V was clipped by 4 bases and J by 7 bases; unmatched bases: 7. The CDR3 DNA follows: TGTGCCAGCAGCTCCCTAACAGGGGTAAATTCACCCCTCCACTTT. It codes for CASSSLTGVNSPLHF.

In DNA form, the CDR3 reads TGTGCCAGCAGTTCCCAAGAGACCCAGTACTTC. Its translation: CASSSQETQYF. The V gene is TRBV12-3 or TRBV12-4, the J gene TRBJ2-5; D not certain. The CDR3 runs to 11 residues. V dropped 4 bases and J dropped 1 base, with 1 base sitting between them.

This chain uses TRBV12-3 or TRBV12-4 with TRBJ1-2, with 12 bases that match TRBD1. The CDR3 length is 13 residues. V trimming: 7 bases; J trimming: 8 bases; junction bases outside the gene matches: 5. The CDR3: CASTRDRGHGYTF. The CDR3 region has the DNA TGTGCCAGCACCAGGGACAGGGGGCACGGCTACACCTTC.

This clone was counted a single time. The rearrangement links TRBV3-1 (or the pseudogene TRBV3-2) to TRBJ2-3; D perhaps matches TRBD1 (5 bases). The CDR3 extends over 12 amino acids. Per germline, CDR1 LGHDT and CDR2 YNNKEL (reference sequence). The V end was cut by 2 bases, the J end by 8 bases, with 8 bases between. The CDR3: CASSQQRGTQYF. CDR3 DNA sequence: TGTGCCAGCAGCCAACAAAGGGGTACGCAGTATTTT.

The chain joins TRBV5-6 to TRBJ2-2; D perhaps matches TRBD2 (6 bases). Germline V lookup: CDR1 SGHDT, CDR2 YYEEEE. V was shortened by 2 bases and J by 1 base, with 6 bases between the two germline ends. The CDR3 is 14 residues long. The CDR3 loop reads CASSLAGNTGELFF. The CDR3 DNA reads TGTGCCAGCAGCTTAGCGGGGAACACCGGGGAGCTGTTTTTT. Combining the CDR3 with reference TRBV5-6 and TRBJ2-2 gives the whole variable domain DAGVTQSPTHLIKTRGQQVTLRCSPKSGHDTVSWYQQALGQGPQFIFQYYEEEERQRGNFPDRFSGHQFPNYSSELNVNALLLGDSALYLCASSLAGNTGELFFGEGSRLTVL.

This clone was detected a few times. CDR3 residues: CAWTAGQETQYF. In nucleotides, the CDR3 is TGTGCCTGGACGGCGGGGCAAGAGACCCAGTACTTC. The J gene is TRBJ2-5, the V gene TRBV30; tentatively, D is TRBD2 (6 bases). Trimming removed 4 bases from V and 2 bases from J, with 8 bases in between. CDR1 and CDR2 from the germline V gene are GTSNPN and SVGIG (reference sequence). The CDR3 extends over 12 amino acids. The full variable domain, rest sourced from reference TRBV30 and TRBJ2-5, is SQTIHQWPATLVQPVGSPLSLECTVEGTSNPNLYWYRQAAGRGLQLLFYSVGIGQISSEVPQNLSASRPQDRQFILSSKKLLLSDSGFYLCAWTAGQETQYFGPGTRLLVL.

The chain's CDR3 is CASSRLAGLANEQFF. The CDR3 region has the DNA TGTGCCAGCAGCCGCCTAGCGGGGCTTGCGAATGAGCAGTTCTTC. The chain combines TRBV5-4 with TRBJ2-1; TRBD2 agrees at 9 bases. Germline values: CDR1 SGHNT, CDR2 YYREEE (reference sequence). V trimming: 4 bases; J trimming: 7 bases; junction bases outside the gene matches: 9. The CDR3 has 15 amino acids.